The 13 T cell receptor beta chains below come from one sample, sequenced in a study of spatial heterogeneity in lung cancer. TCRdb reanalysed the 5' RACE reads using MiXCR and keeps one entry per CDR3 protein. The sample contains roughly 15,000 distinct CDR3 sequences, about 19% of which appear only once. The time point denotes: blood at routine non-recurrence follow-up after resection. The sample in question was PBMCs, obtained at follow-up. The source of these receptors is a male donor with early-stage non-small cell lung cancer.

This clonotype was found a few times. The chain carries TRBV25-1 and TRBJ2-3; 7 nucleotides line up with TRBD2. The CDR3 covers 15 residues. With 0 bases clipped from V and 1 base from J, the junction kept 1 base outside the gene matches. CDR1 is MGHDK, CDR2 SYGVNS, per germline. CDR3 coding DNA: TGTGCCAGCAGTGAATATACTAGCGGCACAGATACGCAGTATTTT. It encodes CASSEYTSGTDTQYF. Complete variable domain (other parts from reference TRBV25-1 and TRBJ2-3): EADIYQTPRYLVIGTGKKITLECSQTMGHDKMYWYQQDPGMELHLIHYSYGVNSTEKGDLSSESTVSRIRTEHFPLTLESARPSHTSQYLCASSEYTSGTDTQYFGPGTRLTVL.

This clonotype was detected a few times. The chain is built from TRBV5-1 and TRBJ2-3; TRBD1 aligns across 8 bases. J gave up 0 bases and V 4 bases, and 4 bases lay outside the gene matches. This CDR3 comprises 15 residues. CDR1 and CDR2 from the germline V gene are SGHRS and YFSETQ. This CDR3 is CASSGQGYSTDTQYF. The CDR3 DNA reads TGCGCCAGCAGCGGACAGGGTTATAGCACAGATACGCAGTATTTT.

This clonotype has just a few counts. The chain joins TRBV6-5 to TRBJ2-7, with TRBD1 as a possible D gene (5 bases). This CDR3 has 15 residues. Trimming cost V 2 bases and J 1 base, with 12 bases left between them. Germline values: CDR1 MNHEY, CDR2 SVGAGI. In DNA, the CDR3 is TGTGCCAGCAGTTACGCTAGGGGTTTGTCCTACGAGCAGTACTTC. This sequence encodes CASSYARGLSYEQYF.

J is TRBJ2-5 and V is TRBV6-5; D is undetermined. V was pared by 3 bases and J by 1 base, with 18 bases between. The CDR3 length is 17 residues. Germline CDR1 is MNHEY and CDR2 is SVGAGI. The CDR3 protein is CASSYVSGYPSQETQYF. CDR3 nucleotide sequence: TGTGCCAGCAGTTATGTCAGTGGGTACCCGAGCCAAGAGACCCAGTACTTC.

There are many counts of this clonotype. The rearrangement uses TRBV4-2 and TRBJ2-5; a weak D match, TRBD1 (5 bases). The CDR3 has 15 residues. Between the trimmed V and J ends, which lost 0 bases and 1 base, there was a span of 9 bases. The germline CDR1 and CDR2 sequences are LGHNA and YNFKEQ. CDR3 sequence: CASSQDDSPQETQYF. The CDR3 region has the DNA TGTGCCAGCAGCCAAGATGACAGTCCCCAAGAGACCCAGTACTTC.

This clonotype was recorded at least ten times. The chain links TRBV11-3 to TRBJ1-1, with TRBD1 matching over 7 bases. Per germline, CDR1 SGHNT and CDR2 YENEEA. CDR3 length: 13 amino acids. V shed 5 bases, J shed 1 base, and the junction held 1 base outside the gene matches. The CDR3 DNA reads as TGTGCCAGCAGCGACAGGGAGAACACTGAAGCTTTCTTT. Protein sequence: CASSDRENTEAFF.

In its sample, this clonotype ranks as medium-sized. V is TRBV25-1 and J is TRBJ2-7; 7 nucleotides line up with TRBD2. The V gene's germline CDR1 is MGHDK and CDR2 SYGVNS. The CDR3 covers 16 residues. J gave up 2 bases and V 6 bases, and 13 bases lay outside the gene matches. The CDR3, as DNA: TGTGCCAGCAGGGGAATTTACGGGACTAATACCTACGAGCAGTACTTC. Translated: CASRGIYGTNTYEQYF.

This clonotype qualifies as medium-sized. This chain connects TRBV24-1 to TRBJ2-2; D is possibly TRBD1 (6 bases). With 2 bases removed from V and 4 bases from J, the gap between germline ends came to 10 bases. The germline V gene has CDR1 KGHDR and CDR2 SFDVKD. There are 15 residues in the CDR3. In nucleotides, the CDR3 is TGTGCCACCAGTGATTACAGGGAAGCCACCGGGGAGCTGTTTTTT. This encodes CATSDYREATGELFF.

This clonotype has only a few counts. V and J are TRBV27 and TRBJ1-1; tentative D call: TRBD1 (5 bases). Germline values: CDR1 MNHEY, CDR2 SMNVEV (reference sequence). The V end lost 0 bases, the J end lost 5 bases, and 10 bases lay between the germline ends. This CDR3 has 14 residues. The CDR3 here is CASSLSRGRTEAFF. The CDR3 DNA follows: TGTGCCAGCAGTTTATCGAGGGGTAGGACTGAAGCTTTCTTT.

The rearrangement joins TRBV7-3 to TRBJ1-1; D call uncertain. The CDR3 has 13 amino acids. CDR1 and CDR2 (germline): SGHTA, FQGTGA. V dropped 4 bases and J dropped 1 base, with 7 bases sitting between them. The DNA of the CDR3 is TGTGCCAGCAGCTCGGGTTCGAACACTGAAGCTTTCTTT. This gives the protein CASSSGSNTEAFF.

CDR3 DNA: TGTGCCAGCAGCCTGACTAGCGGGGGGCCGTACACCGGGGAGCTGTTTTTT. Translation gives CASSLTSGGPYTGELFF. The chain is built from TRBV7-9 and TRBJ2-2, with 13 bases fitting TRBD2. V shed 5 bases, J shed 3 bases, and the junction held 6 bases outside the gene matches. Germline V gene data show CDR1 as SEHNR and CDR2 as FQNEAQ (reference sequence). CDR3 length equals 17 residues.

The rearrangement uses TRBV4-1 and TRBJ1-5, with D tentatively TRBD1 (5 bases). The V and J ends lost 4 bases and 0 bases respectively, with 13 bases between them. The CDR3 has 16 residues. Germline V gene sequence: CDR1 MGHRA, CDR2 YSYEKL. This CDR3 reads CASSPQAFRSNQPQHF. CDR3 DNA: TGCGCCAGCAGCCCACAGGCGTTTCGTAGCAATCAGCCCCAGCATTTT.

By its share, this clonotype is medium-sized. The chain carries TRBV5-1 and TRBJ1-2, with D maybe TRBD1 (6 bases). V lost 2 bases, J lost 5 bases, and 13 bases lay in between. This CDR3 is built from 14 residues. Germline V gene lookup returns CDR1 SGHRS and CDR2 YFSETQ. The CDR3 is CASSFGQSLYGYTF. CDR3 coding DNA: TGCGCCAGCAGCTTTGGACAGTCTCTTTATGGCTACACCTTC.